The 9 T cell receptor beta chains in this list originate from one sample, sequenced in a study of blood T cell repertoires in COVID-19. The assay was immunoSEQ multiplex PCR, and TCRdb's table has in-frame clones only and misses some. The profile covers roughly 220,000 clones, with 70% to 85% appearing a single time and approximately 1.5% taken by the ten largest. The specimen sequenced was peripheral blood. The receptors were sampled from a woman aged 40 to 55 who had recovered from COVID-19.

This chain uses TRBV9 with TRBJ2-5, with D possibly being TRBD1 (6 bases). The CDR3 sequence is 16 residues long. V was pared by 2 bases and J by 1 base, with 15 bases between. The V gene's germline CDR1 is SGDLS and CDR2 YYNGEE. CDR3 residues: CASSVNPQGPQETQYF. CDR3 bases: TGTGCCAGCAGCGTTAACCCACAGGGTCCCCAAGAGACCCAGTACTTC.

The J gene is TRBJ2-1, the V gene TRBV7-2; 8 bases line up with TRBD1. Germline-derived CDR1 and CDR2 are SGHTA and FQGNSA. The CDR3 runs 17 residues. The V gene end was trimmed by 1 base and the J gene end by 10 bases; junction bases not matched to a gene: 15. CDR3 nucleotide sequence: TGTGCCAGCAGCTTAGGACGAGGGACAGGAGGGGCCCTAGAGCAGTTCTTC. Amino acid sequence: CASSLGRGTGGALEQFF.

This clone was picked up a small number of times. The genes are TRBV27 and TRBJ2-1; weak D call: TRBD1 (6 bases). Germline V gives CDR1 MNHEY, CDR2 SMNVEV (reference sequence). The CDR3 covers 14 residues. Trimming pared 5 bases from V and 15 bases from J, leaving 23 bases between. This chain's CDR3 is CASSKGTQIPIWFF. The DNA for the CDR3 is TGTGCCAGCAGTAAAGGGACACAAATCCCCATATGGTTCTTC.

The rearrangement links TRBV3-1 (or the pseudogene TRBV3-2) to TRBJ2-5, with D perhaps matching TRBD1 (6 bases). V was shortened by 5 bases and J by 2 bases, with 9 bases between the two germline ends. The CDR3 totals 13 residues. The germline gives CDR1 LGHDT, CDR2 YNNKEL (reference sequence). The CDR3 here is CASSVQGQETQYF. The CDR3 bases are TGTGCCAGCAGCGTACAGGGACAAGAGACCCAGTACTTC.

V usage is TRBV7-2 and J usage is TRBJ1-6; the match to TRBD1 covers 8 bases. CDR3 size: 15 residues. Unmatched junction bases numbered 6, after V lost 4 bases and J lost 7 bases. CDR1 and CDR2 (germline): SGHTA, FQGNSA. CDR3 residues: CASSSQGALNSPLHF. The CDR3 DNA reads as TGTGCCAGCAGCTCTCAGGGGGCGCTGAATTCACCCCTCCACTTT.

The chain is built from TRBV7-9 and TRBJ1-1, with TRBD1 as a possible D gene (6 bases). V lost 3 bases to trimming and J lost 5 bases, with 13 bases between them. The CDR3 spans 14 residues. The germline CDR1 and CDR2 sequences are SEHNR and FQNEAQ (reference sequence). DNA for the CDR3: TGTGCCAGCAGCTTTCTAGGGGGTATAACTGAAGCTTTCTTT. It specifies CASSFLGGITEAFF.

V is TRBV27 and J is TRBJ2-5; 11 bases are shared with TRBD2. This CDR3 has 18 residues. The J segment lost 4 bases and the V segment lost 10 bases, leaving 20 bases of the junction unmatched. Germline V CDR1 and CDR2: MNHEY, SMNVEV (reference sequence). This CDR3 reads CATSLFSPSGGLGETQYF. The CDR3 DNA sequence: TGTGCCACCTCCCTATTTTCTCCTAGCGGGGGGCTCGGAGAGACCCAGTACTTC.

V usage is TRBV5-1 and J usage is TRBJ1-2; D gene uncertain. V lost 4 bases to trimming and J lost 2 bases, with 18 bases between them. Germline lookup yields CDR1 SGHRS and CDR2 YFSETQ. The CDR3 has 16 residues. In DNA, the CDR3 is TGCGCCAGCAGCCTACTTTTATCTGCAGGAAACTATGGCTACACCTTC. Protein: CASSLLLSAGNYGYTF.

The chain combines TRBV3-1 (or the pseudogene TRBV3-2) with TRBJ1-4; D not resolved. Germline lookup yields CDR1 LGHDT and CDR2 YNNKEL (reference sequence). V was shortened by 0 bases and J by 10 bases, with 15 bases between the two germline ends. CDR3 size: 15 residues. CDR3 nucleotide sequence: TGTGCCAGCAGCCAAGAAAGAACCCGGGGTGGAAAACTGTTTTTT. This gives the protein CASSQERTRGGKLFF.